This record covers a single TCR beta chain. Its antigen is unidentified. The protocol was immunoSEQ multiplex PCR, while the TCRdb copy is restricted to in-frame clones and leaves out a portion. Of roughly 500,000 clones in the sample, 95% to 97% are singletons; the top ten hold around 0.067%. This sample was taken from a study of shared clonotypes between healthy human individuals. Findings of the study overall: Approximately 5.4% of naive CD4 clonotypes were common to four donors.

The ends lost 5 bases at V and 2 bases at J; junction bases unmatched: 0. The CDR3 is 13 amino acids. CDR1 and CDR2 (germline): SGHRS, YFSETQ. The chain recombines TRBV5-1 with TRBJ1-3, with TRBD1 matching over 8 bases. The source is a woman in her twenties or thirties in good health. Source material: naive CD4+ T cells sorted from blood. Subset specified: CD45RA+ positively selected. The CDR3 loop is CASRQGAGNTIYF. The CDR3 region has the DNA TGCGCCAGCAGACAGGGGGCTGGAAACACCATATATTTT.